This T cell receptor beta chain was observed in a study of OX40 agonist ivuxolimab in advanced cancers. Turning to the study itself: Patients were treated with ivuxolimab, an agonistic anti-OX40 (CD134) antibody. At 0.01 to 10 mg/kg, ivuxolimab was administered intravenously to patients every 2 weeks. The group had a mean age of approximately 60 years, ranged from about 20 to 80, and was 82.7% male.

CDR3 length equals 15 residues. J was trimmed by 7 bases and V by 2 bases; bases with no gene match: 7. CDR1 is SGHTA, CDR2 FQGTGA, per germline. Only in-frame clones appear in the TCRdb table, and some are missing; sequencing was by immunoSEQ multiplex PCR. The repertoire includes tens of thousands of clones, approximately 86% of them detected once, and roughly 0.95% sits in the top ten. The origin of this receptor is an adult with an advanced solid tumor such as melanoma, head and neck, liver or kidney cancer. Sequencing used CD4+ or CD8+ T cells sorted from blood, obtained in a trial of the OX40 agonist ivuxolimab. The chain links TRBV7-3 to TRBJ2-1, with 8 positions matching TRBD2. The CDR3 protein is CASSLSGLGVNEQFF. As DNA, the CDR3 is TGTGCCAGCAGCTTATCGGGACTAGGAGTGAATGAGCAGTTCTTC.